Listed here are 9 T cell receptor beta chains from one sample, sequenced in a study of T-cell reconstitution after alpha-beta-depleted transplantation in children. As it was prepared, the TCRbeta library received unique molecular identifiers. TCRdb reprocessed the PCR reads with MiXCR, giving one entry per CDR3 protein. The table has 450,000 to 700,000 distinct CDR3 sequences, 25% to 30% seen once. The sequenced sample was PBMCs, obtained before TCRalphabeta/CD19-depleted stem cell transplant. These receptors originate from a boy under three years old with Wiskott-Aldrich syndrome, due to receive a stem cell transplant.

This clonotype turned up a few times. The genes are TRBV5-1 and TRBJ2-7, with 9 bases identical to TRBD2. V lost 4 bases, J lost 3 bases, and 5 bases stayed unmatched. The CDR3 runs 14 residues. CDR1 is SGHRS, CDR2 YFSETQ, per germline. Here the CDR3 reads CASSRTSVYYEQYF. The CDR3 coding sequence is TGCGCCAGCAGCCGGACTAGCGTTTACTACGAGCAGTACTTC.

The chain carries TRBV5-1 and TRBJ2-1, with D tentatively TRBD1 (5 bases). V lost 5 bases to trimming and J lost 9 bases, with 9 bases between them. Germline CDR1 and CDR2: SGHRS and YFSETQ. This CDR3 is 11 amino acids long. Here the CDR3 reads CASRGAVEQFF. CDR3 in DNA: TGCGCCAGCAGAGGGGCCGTTGAGCAGTTCTTC.

This clonotype showed up just a few times. This chain joins TRBV7-6 and TRBJ2-4; D ambiguous. This CDR3 has 11 amino acids. Germline V lookup: CDR1 SGHVS, CDR2 FNYEAQ. Between the trimmed V and J ends, which lost 4 bases and 7 bases, there was a span of 5 bases. CDR3: CASSSGNIQYF. CDR3 DNA: TGTGCCAGCAGCTCCGGTAACATTCAGTACTTC.

This clonotype has only a few counts. The V gene is TRBV20-1, the J gene TRBJ2-7; weak D call: TRBD2 (6 bases). The CDR3 length is 18 residues. V shed 2 bases and J shed 3 bases, with 26 bases lying between them. Germline V CDR1 and CDR2: DFQATT, SNEGSKA (reference sequence). As DNA, the CDR3 is TGCAGTGCTAGAAGAGGGTCCCCTGGTAGCGGACTGTACTACGAGCAGTACTTC. This encodes CSARRGSPGSGLYYEQYF.

This clonotype was recorded a few times. The chain joins TRBV5-1 to TRBJ2-7; 15 bases map to TRBD2. Germline V CDR1 and CDR2: SGHRS, YFSETQ. J lost 0 bases, V lost 4 bases, and 14 bases had no gene match. The CDR3 is 20 amino acids. Here the CDR3 reads CASSPKRTSGRAVPSYEQYF. In nucleotides, the CDR3 is TGCGCCAGCAGCCCGAAACGGACTAGCGGGAGGGCCGTCCCCTCCTACGAGCAGTACTTC.

The table lists this clonotype with a few counts. The chain is built from TRBV14 and TRBJ2-7, with 8 bases fitting TRBD2. Germline V CDR1 and CDR2: SGHDN, FVKESK. CDR3 size: 16 residues. The V gene end was trimmed by 4 bases and the J gene end by 8 bases; junction bases not matched to a gene: 16. The CDR3 region is CASSLSSGGFFWQQYF. CDR3 in DNA: TGTGCCAGCAGCCTTTCCAGCGGGGGATTTTTTTGGCAGCAGTACTTC.

The DNA for the CDR3 is TGTGCCACGCCACGACAGGGAACCGGGGAGCTGTTTTTT. This translates into CATPRQGTGELFF. The chain couples TRBV24-1 to TRBJ2-2; the match to TRBD1 covers 7 bases. The CDR3 is 13 amino acids. The junction had 6 bases not matched to a gene; V was cut back by 10 bases and J by 5 bases. From germline, CDR1 is KGHDR and CDR2 SFDVKD.

This clonotype was detected a few times. The chain recombines TRBV6-1 with TRBJ2-1; 10 positions match TRBD2. The CDR3 is made up of 15 amino acids. The V gene end was trimmed by 2 bases and the J gene end by 5 bases; junction bases not matched to a gene: 3. Looked up from germline, CDR1 is MNHNS and CDR2 is SASEGT. CDR3 in DNA: TGTGCCAGCAGTGAAAAGCGGGAGGGCAACAATGAGCAGTTCTTC. It codes for CASSEKREGNNEQFF.

This clonotype was found many times. The chain links TRBV5-1 to TRBJ2-4; TRBD1 might be the D (6 bases). Trimming removed 0 bases from V and 4 bases from J, with 11 bases in between. The CDR3 is 15 residues long. Germline-derived CDR1 and CDR2 are SGHRS and YFSETQ. The CDR3 nucleotides read TGCGCCAGCAGCTTGGCCTCGGACAGTAAAAACATTCAGTACTTC. As protein: CASSLASDSKNIQYF.